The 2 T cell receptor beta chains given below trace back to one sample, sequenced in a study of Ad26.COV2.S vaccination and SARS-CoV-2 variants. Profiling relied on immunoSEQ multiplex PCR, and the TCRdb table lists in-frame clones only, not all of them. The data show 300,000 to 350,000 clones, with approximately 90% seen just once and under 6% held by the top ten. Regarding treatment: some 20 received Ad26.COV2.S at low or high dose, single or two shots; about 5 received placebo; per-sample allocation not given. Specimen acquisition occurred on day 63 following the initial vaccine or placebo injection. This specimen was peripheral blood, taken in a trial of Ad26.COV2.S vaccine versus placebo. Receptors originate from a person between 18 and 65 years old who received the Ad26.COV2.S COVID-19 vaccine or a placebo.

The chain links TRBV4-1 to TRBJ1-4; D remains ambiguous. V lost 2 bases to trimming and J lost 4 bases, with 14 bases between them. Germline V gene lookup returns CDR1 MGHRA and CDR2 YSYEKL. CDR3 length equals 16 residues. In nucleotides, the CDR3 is TGCGCCAGCAGCCAATCGCGACAAGGCTTTAATGAAAAACTGTTTTTT. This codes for CASSQSRQGFNEKLFF.

The CDR3, as DNA: TGTGCCAGCAGCCCACGATCGACAGGGCGATCCTACGAGCAGTACTTC. It yields the protein CASSPRSTGRSYEQYF. The chain joins TRBV6-2 or TRBV6-3 to TRBJ2-7, with TRBD1 identical over 7 bases. CDR3 size: 16 residues. The V segment lost 6 bases and the J segment 1 base; nucleotides outside the gene matches: 12. The germline gives CDR1 MNHEY, CDR2 SVGEGT.